The T cell receptor (beta chain) under discussion was sequenced for a study of regulatory T cells in long-lasting Graves disease. CDR3 length: 14 residues. The V end was cut by 5 bases, the J end by 0 bases, with 8 bases between. Germline-derived CDR1 and CDR2 are PRHDT and FYEKMQ (reference sequence). This clonotype was detected a few times. Arm-PCR of CDR3 regions and iRepertoire HTBI primers were the basis on which TCR beta libraries were built. One entry per CDR3 protein, called by TCRdb with MiXCR from the multiplex PCR reads. Among 450,000 to 650,000 distinct CDR3 sequences listed, about 16% were seen once. Described time point: newly diagnosed GD, antithyroid drugs for less than 3 months. Making the TCR library involved RNA that had been extracted from PBMCs. This sample was also put to use in a study of T cells in Graves' hyperthyroidism and ophthalmopathy. That investigation notes: An initial round of RT-PCR targeting the TCR CDR3 relied on the HTBI primer set.

The chain links TRBV13 to TRBJ1-3; D unclear. Sequencing used peripheral blood mononuclear cells (PBMCs), obtained at new diagnosis, from a patient treated with antithyroid drugs. The sequence came from a middle-aged woman with Graves disease. The CDR3 DNA reads TGTGCCAGCAGCGCTGGGAGCTCTGGAAACACCATATATTTT. This encodes CASSAGSSGNTIYF.